These 3 T cell receptor beta chains originate from one sample sequenced in a study of blood T cell repertoires in COVID-19 (dated by TCRdb to about 2020). The library was made by the immunoSEQ multiplex PCR assay. TCRdb re-hosts the immuneACCESS table, in-frame sequences only. Its copies lack some clones; in the studies checked, an unresolved V gene accounts for under half of them, and the cause for the rest is not known. For this sample there are 200,000 or so clones; around 84% appear just once. The ten largest clones represent approximately 6.1% of the sample. Sequencing was done on a sample of peripheral blood. The receptors stem from a man at least 80 years old with acute or convalescent COVID-19.

The chain is built from TRBV6-5 and TRBJ2-7; tentatively, D is TRBD1 (5 bases). With 7 bases removed from V and 0 bases from J, the gap between germline ends came to 13 bases. The CDR3 length is 14 residues. Germline V gives CDR1 MNHEY, CDR2 SVGAGI. In nucleotides, the CDR3 is TGTGCCAGCAAAAAAAGACAGAGCTCCTACGAGCAGTACTTC. Its translation is CASKKRQSSYEQYF.

The chain employs TRBV7-2 and TRBJ1-1, with 7 bases aligning to TRBD1. Trimming at V came to 2 bases and at J to 0 bases, leaving 3 bases not matched to a gene. The germline V gene encodes CDR1 SGHTA and CDR2 FQGNSA. The CDR3 sequence is 15 residues long. The CDR3 DNA reads TGTGCCAGCAGCTTATACCAGGGGGTGAACACTGAAGCTTTCTTT. Amino acid sequence: CASSLYQGVNTEAFF. The whole variable domain, filled in from reference TRBV7-2 and TRBJ1-1, reads GAGVSQSPSNKVTEKGKDVELRCDPISGHTALYWYRQSLGQGLEFLIYFQGNSAPDKSGLPSDRFSAERTGGSVSTLTIQRTQQEDSAVYLCASSLYQGVNTEAFFGQGTRLTVV.

The chain recombines TRBV15 with TRBJ2-5, with 11 bases lining up with TRBD2. Unmatched junction bases numbered 11, after V lost 2 bases and J lost 0 bases. CDR1 and CDR2 from the germline V gene are LNHNV and YYDKDF (reference sequence). There are 19 residues in the CDR3. CDR3 DNA: TGTGCCACCAGCAGACCCCTCGGACTAGCGGGTAGGTACCAAGAGACCCAGTACTTC. It codes for CATSRPLGLAGRYQETQYF.